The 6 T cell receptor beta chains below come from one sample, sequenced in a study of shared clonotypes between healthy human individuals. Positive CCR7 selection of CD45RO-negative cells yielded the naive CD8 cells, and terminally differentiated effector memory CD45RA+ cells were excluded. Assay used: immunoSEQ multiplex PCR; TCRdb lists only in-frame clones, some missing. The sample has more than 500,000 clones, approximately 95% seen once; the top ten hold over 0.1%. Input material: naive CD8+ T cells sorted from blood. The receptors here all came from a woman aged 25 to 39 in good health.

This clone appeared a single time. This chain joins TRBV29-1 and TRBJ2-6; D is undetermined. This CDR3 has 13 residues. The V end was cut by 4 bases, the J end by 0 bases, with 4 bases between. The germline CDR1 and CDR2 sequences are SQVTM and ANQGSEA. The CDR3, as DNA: TGCAGCGTTGGTAACTCTGGGGCCAACGTCCTGACTTTC. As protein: CSVGNSGANVLTF. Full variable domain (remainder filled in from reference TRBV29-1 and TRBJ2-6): SAVISQKPSRDICQRGTSLTIQCQVDSQVTMMFWYRQQPGQSLTLIATANQGSEATYESGFVIDKFPISRPNLTFSTLTVSNMSPEDSSIYLCSVGNSGANVLTFGAGSRLTVL.

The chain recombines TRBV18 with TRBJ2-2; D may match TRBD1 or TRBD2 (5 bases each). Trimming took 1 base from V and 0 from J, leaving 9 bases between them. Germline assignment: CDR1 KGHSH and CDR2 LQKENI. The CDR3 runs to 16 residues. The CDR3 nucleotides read TGTGCCAGCTCACCACTGGGGGACGCGAACACCGGGGAGCTGTTTTTT. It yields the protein CASSPLGDANTGELFF.

The DNA for the CDR3 is TGCGCCAGCAGCTTGGTTCCTAGCGGGACCTACGAGCAGTACTTC. Its protein product is CASSLVPSGTYEQYF. The chain recombines TRBV5-1 with TRBJ2-7, with 9 bases aligning to TRBD2. Germline loops: CDR1 SGHRS, CDR2 YFSETQ. The CDR3 runs 15 residues. V was pared by 0 bases and J by 2 bases, with 3 bases of the junction left unmatched.

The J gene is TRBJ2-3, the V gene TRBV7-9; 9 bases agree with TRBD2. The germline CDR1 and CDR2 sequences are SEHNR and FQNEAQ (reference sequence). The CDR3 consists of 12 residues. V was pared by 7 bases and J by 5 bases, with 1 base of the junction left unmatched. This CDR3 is CASIAGEDTQYF. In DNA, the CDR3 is TGTGCCAGCATAGCGGGAGAAGATACGCAGTATTTT.

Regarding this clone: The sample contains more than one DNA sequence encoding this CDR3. CDR3 DNA: TGTGCCAGCAGCGTAAGCGGGGACTACGAGCAGTACTTC. As protein: CASSVSGDYEQYF. The rearrangement joins TRBV9 to TRBJ2-7; TRBD2 aligns across 7 bases. The ends lost 1 base at V and 3 bases at J; junction bases unmatched: 1. Germline V gives CDR1 SGDLS, CDR2 YYNGEE. The CDR3 consists of 13 residues.

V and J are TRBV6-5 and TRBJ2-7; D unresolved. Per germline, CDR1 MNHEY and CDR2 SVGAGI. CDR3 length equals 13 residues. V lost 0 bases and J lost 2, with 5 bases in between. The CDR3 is CASSYSRTYEQYF. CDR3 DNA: TGTGCCAGCAGTTACTCGCGGACCTACGAGCAGTACTTC.